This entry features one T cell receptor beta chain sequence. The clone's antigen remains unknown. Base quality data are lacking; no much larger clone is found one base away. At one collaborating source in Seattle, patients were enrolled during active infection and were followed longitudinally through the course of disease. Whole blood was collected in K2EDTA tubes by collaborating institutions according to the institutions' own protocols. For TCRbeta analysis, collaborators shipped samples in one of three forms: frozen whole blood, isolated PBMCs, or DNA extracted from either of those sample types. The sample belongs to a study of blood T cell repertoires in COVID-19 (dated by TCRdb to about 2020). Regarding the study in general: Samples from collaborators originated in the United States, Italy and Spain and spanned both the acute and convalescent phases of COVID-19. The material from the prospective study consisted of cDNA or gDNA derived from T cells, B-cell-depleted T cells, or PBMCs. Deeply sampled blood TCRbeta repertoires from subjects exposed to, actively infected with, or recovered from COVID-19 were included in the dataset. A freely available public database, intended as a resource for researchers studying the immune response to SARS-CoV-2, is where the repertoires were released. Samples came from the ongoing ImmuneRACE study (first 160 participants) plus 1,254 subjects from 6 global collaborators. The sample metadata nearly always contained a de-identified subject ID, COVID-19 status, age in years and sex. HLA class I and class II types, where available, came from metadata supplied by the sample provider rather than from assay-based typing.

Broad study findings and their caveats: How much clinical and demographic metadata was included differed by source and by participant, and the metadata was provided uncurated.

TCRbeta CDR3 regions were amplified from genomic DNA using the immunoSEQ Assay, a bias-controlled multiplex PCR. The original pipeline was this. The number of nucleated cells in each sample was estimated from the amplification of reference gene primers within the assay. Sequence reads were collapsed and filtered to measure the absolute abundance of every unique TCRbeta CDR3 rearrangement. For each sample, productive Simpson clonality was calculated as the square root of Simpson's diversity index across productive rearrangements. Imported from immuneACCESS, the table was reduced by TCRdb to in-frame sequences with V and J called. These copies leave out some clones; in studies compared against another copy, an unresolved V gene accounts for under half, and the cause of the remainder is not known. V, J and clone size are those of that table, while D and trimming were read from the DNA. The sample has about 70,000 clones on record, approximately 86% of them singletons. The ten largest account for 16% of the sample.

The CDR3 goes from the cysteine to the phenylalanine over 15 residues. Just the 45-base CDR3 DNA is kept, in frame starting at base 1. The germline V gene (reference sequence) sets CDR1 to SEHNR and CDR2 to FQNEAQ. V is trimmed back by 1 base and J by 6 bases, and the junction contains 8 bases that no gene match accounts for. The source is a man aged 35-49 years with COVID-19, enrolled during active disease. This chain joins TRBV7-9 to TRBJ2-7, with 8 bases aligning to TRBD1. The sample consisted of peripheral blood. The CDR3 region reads CASSLESAGGGEQYF. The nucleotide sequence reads TGTGCCAGCAGCTTAGAATCGGCAGGGGGCGGCGAGCAGTACTTC.